This section outlines one T cell receptor beta chain sequence together with its context. Its antigen is not known. Other DNA sequences from this sample encode an identical CDR3 as well. This sample was included in a study of CD8+ T cells in alopecia areata. For the study at large: Oral tofacitinib (5 to 10 mg twice daily) was administered to treated patients. Percent of scalp involved defined treated patients' severity scores.

cDNA prepared by RNA extraction and subsequent reverse transcription served as the template for sequencing. Clones were read by immunoSEQ multiplex PCR, and TCRdb kept only the in-frame ones, dropping some. The table has about 160,000 clones, around 59% seen once. The treatment here: oral pan-JAK inhibitor, 5-10 mg twice daily. Whole-study findings and limits: Tofacitinib produced a significant decrease in scalp clonality and in expanded CD8+ clones among the top 100. Especially in alopecia totalis/universalis, lesional scalp showed greater clonality than normal scalp did.

This specimen consisted of CD4+ T cells sorted from blood, obtained at week 24, from a patient treated with tofacitinib. The receptor comes from a human donor with alopecia areata.

The CDR3 nucleotides read TGCGCCAGCAGCCAGGGGCCGGGGGCCAACGTCCTGACTTTC. This translates into CASSQGPGANVLTF. The chain has TRBV4-1 and TRBJ2-6, with D possibly TRBD1 on 5 matching bases. The CDR3 totals 14 residues. Germline CDR1 is MGHRA and CDR2 is YSYEKL. The V gene lost 3 bases and the J gene lost 4 bases, with 7 bases spanning the gap.